This T cell receptor (beta chain) was sequenced in a study of CD8 T cells in Susac syndrome. Findings of the study overall: As the study acknowledged, the number of individuals who were part of its TCR sequencing and HLA analysis was relatively small.

Sequencing of TCR beta was undertaken in CD8+ and CD4+ T cells derived from blood. With regard to this clonotype: What it recognizes is unknown.

Random-hexamer reverse transcription was applied to about 0.45 to 1 ug RNA. A single record per CDR3 protein comes from TCRdb applying MiXCR to the immunoSEQ multiplex PCR reads. The sample records more than 110,000 distinct CDR3 sequences, 94% being singletons. Material: CD8+ T cells from PBMCs. The TCR sequence derives from a human donor in good health.

As DNA, the CDR3 is TGTGCCAGCAGCCCTCCGTATCCCCAAGAGACCCAGTACTTC. Translating gives CASSPPYPQETQYF. The V and J genes are TRBV7-9 and TRBJ2-5, with no clear D. Germline lookup yields CDR1 SEHNR and CDR2 FQNEAQ (reference sequence). The length of the CDR3 is 14 residues. Trimming cost V 5 bases and J 1 base, with 11 bases left between them.